This entry lists 26 T cell receptor beta chains sequenced from one sample in a study of cytomegalovirus exposure and HLA in healthy donors. Vbeta (60) and Jbeta (13) primers were used in the PCR. Profiled with immunoSEQ multiplex PCR; TCRdb holds only in-frame clones, not every one. The table shows 200,000 to 250,000 clones, with 65% to 80% occurring only once. The sequencing input was PBMCs. These receptor sequences come from a middle-aged man in good health and CMV-seronegative.

V and J are TRBV18 and TRBJ2-7; 9 bases are shared with TRBD2. Per germline, CDR1 KGHSH and CDR2 LQKENI. The CDR3 has 14 residues. V lost 6 bases, J lost 1 base, and 4 bases stayed unmatched. The CDR3 DNA follows: TGTGCCAGCTCGTCTAGCGGGACTTCCTACGAGCAGTACTTC. It specifies CASSSSGTSYEQYF.

This clone is a singleton in its sample. The chain has TRBV10-2 and TRBJ2-5, with D possibly matching TRBD1 (5 bases). The germline V gene has CDR1 WSHSY and CDR2 SAAADI. This CDR3 region has 13 residues. V lost 3 bases to trimming and J lost 4 bases, with 9 bases between them. The CDR3 spells CASSDRVRETQYF. The CDR3 DNA reads as TGCGCCAGCAGTGACAGGGTGCGAGAGACCCAGTACTTC.

V and J are TRBV5-1 and TRBJ2-7; weak D call: TRBD1 (6 bases). Germline CDR1 is SGHRS and CDR2 is YFSETQ. V shed 2 bases and J shed 2 bases, with 11 bases lying between them. This CDR3 region has 14 residues. The CDR3 loop is CASSLSGDTYEQYF. CDR3 bases: TGCGCCAGCAGCTTAAGTGGGGACACCTACGAGCAGTACTTC.

Concerning this clone itself: In the same sample, other DNA sequences code for this CDR3. The chain is built from TRBV27 and TRBJ1-5, with D maybe TRBD1 (6 bases). The CDR3 spans 13 residues. The germline V gene has CDR1 MNHEY and CDR2 SMNVEV (reference sequence). V shed 4 bases and J shed 4 bases, with 8 bases lying between them. This chain's CDR3 is CASSSRGNQPQHF. In DNA form, the CDR3 reads TGTGCCAGCAGTTCCAGGGGTAATCAGCCCCAGCATTTT.

This chain connects TRBV27 to TRBJ1-4; no firm D call. Germline V gene data show CDR1 as MNHEY and CDR2 as SMNVEV (reference sequence). This CDR3 has 14 amino acids. Trimming pared 4 bases from V and 6 bases from J, leaving 12 bases between. The chain's CDR3 is CASSSHSGDEKLFF. CDR3 DNA sequence: TGTGCCAGCAGTTCGCACTCCGGGGATGAAAAACTGTTTTTT.

V and J are TRBV6-1 and TRBJ1-4; the D is unclear. CDR1 and CDR2 from the germline V gene are MNHNS and SASEGT. Trimming removed 1 base at V and 0 bases at J, with 12 bases between. The CDR3 consists of 17 residues. The chain's CDR3 is CASSEVSGFATNEKLFF. For the CDR3, the DNA is TGTGCCAGCAGTGAAGTATCGGGGTTTGCAACTAATGAAAAACTGTTTTTT.

This chain uses TRBV21-1 with TRBJ1-5; no DNA check was done on the table's D call, TRBD1. TRBV21-1 is a pseudogene. This CDR3 contains 14 residues. CDR3 in DNA: TGTGCCAGCAGCAAAGCACATATATCAGGGACCCAGCATTTT. Translating gives CASSKAHISGTQHF.

This sequence joins TRBV7-9 and TRBJ2-2; D is ambiguous. Deletions cut 1 base from V and 4 bases from J, with 13 bases between. The CDR3 sequence is 16 residues long. CDR1 and CDR2 from the germline V gene are SEHNR and FQNEAQ (reference sequence). In DNA, the CDR3 is TGTGCCAGCAGCTTAGACAGATCGGTGGGCACCGGGGAGCTGTTTTTT. It codes for CASSLDRSVGTGELFF.

The chain combines TRBV7-8 with TRBJ2-7; the D gene is possibly TRBD2 (5 bases). The CDR3 has 14 amino acids. Between the trimmed V and J ends, which lost 2 bases and 6 bases, there was a span of 14 bases. Germline V CDR1 and CDR2: SGHVS, FQNEAQ. This CDR3 is CASSLLGLEGEQYF. CDR3 in DNA: TGTGCCAGCAGCTTACTGGGCCTAGAGGGCGAGCAGTACTTC.

This clone has just a few counts. The rearrangement joins TRBV6-6 to TRBJ1-5; the match to TRBD1 covers 7 bases. The CDR3 sequence is 16 residues long. The V segment lost 3 bases and the J segment 7 bases; nucleotides outside the gene matches: 12. Germline V gene data show CDR1 as MNHNY and CDR2 as SVGAGI (reference sequence). The DNA for the CDR3 is TGTGCCAGCAGTTATCCGATGGACAGGCCAGGACAGCCCCAGCATTTT. Amino acid sequence: CASSYPMDRPGQPQHF.

The genes are TRBV30 and TRBJ1-5, with unresolved D. This CDR3 region has 15 residues. CDR1 is GTSNPN and CDR2 is SVGIG in the germline V gene (reference sequence). Trimming pared 0 bases from V and 5 bases from J, leaving 14 bases between. The CDR3 sequence is CAWSVLGSHDQPQHF. Written as DNA, the CDR3 is TGTGCCTGGAGTGTACTAGGGTCGCACGATCAGCCCCAGCATTTT.

The chain links TRBV7-3 to TRBJ2-3, with D perhaps matching TRBD1 (5 bases). CDR1 and CDR2 from the germline V gene are SGHTA and FQGTGA. V was clipped by 4 bases and J by 4 bases, with 12 bases between them. This CDR3 has 14 amino acids. The CDR3 DNA sequence: TGTGCCAGCAGCTGGGGCAGAGGCGCAGATACGCAGTATTTT. This encodes CASSWGRGADTQYF.

The chain carries TRBV13 and TRBJ1-5, with D perhaps TRBD1 (5 bases). CDR1 is PRHDT, CDR2 FYEKMQ, per germline (reference sequence). The V end was cut by 5 bases, the J end by 4 bases, with 15 bases between. This CDR3 region has 15 residues. CDR3 in amino acids: CASSAGGVRNQPQHF. CDR3 in DNA: TGTGCCAGCAGCGCGGGGGGGGTGCGAAATCAGCCCCAGCATTTT.

The V and J genes are TRBV7-9 and TRBJ2-1, with a weak D call TRBD1 (6 bases). This CDR3 has 12 residues. Trimming left V 6 bases short and J 7 bases short, with 10 bases between. Germline V gene sequence: CDR1 SEHNR, CDR2 FQNEAQ (reference sequence). DNA of the CDR3: TGTGCCAGCAGTCTGGGGGCGAATGAGCAGTTCTTC. Translated: CASSLGANEQFF.

The chain has TRBV5-1 and TRBJ1-1; D unclear. The CDR3 has 17 amino acids. Trimming cost V 1 base and J 1 base, with 17 bases left between them. Per the germline V gene, CDR1 is SGHRS and CDR2 is YFSETQ. The CDR3 spells CASSLTGSNAPNTEAFF. The CDR3 DNA sequence: TGCGCCAGCAGCTTGACCGGGAGCAATGCCCCGAACACTGAAGCTTTCTTT.

The rearrangement joins TRBV5-1 to TRBJ1-1; a weak D match, TRBD1 (6 bases). This CDR3 is built from 15 residues. CDR1 and CDR2 (germline): SGHRS, YFSETQ. Trimming removed 4 bases at V and 3 bases at J, with 16 bases between. Here the CDR3 reads CASSVTGLRDTEAFF. CDR3 nucleotide sequence: TGCGCCAGCAGCGTTACAGGGCTGAGGGACACTGAAGCTTTCTTT.

V and J are TRBV9 and TRBJ2-5; TRBD2 matches at 12 bases. The CDR3 runs 14 residues. V trimming: 4 bases; J trimming: 5 bases; junction bases outside the gene matches: 3. From germline, CDR1 is SGDLS and CDR2 YYNGEE. The DNA of the CDR3 is TGTGCCAGCAGCTTCCTAGCGGGAGGGGAGACCCAGTACTTC. Protein product: CASSFLAGGETQYF.

The chain is built from TRBV27 and TRBJ2-5; 7 nucleotides line up with TRBD1. Looked up from germline, CDR1 is MNHEY and CDR2 is SMNVEV (reference sequence). V trimming: 0 bases; J trimming: 4 bases; junction bases outside the gene matches: 2. CDR3 length: 14 amino acids. The CDR3 DNA follows: TGTGCCAGCAGTTTATCGAAGGGGGCAGAGACCCAGTACTTC. As protein: CASSLSKGAETQYF.

CDR3 bases: TGTGCCAGCAGTTTAACACCCCGGGAGGGACGGAACTATGGCTACACCTTC. Protein product: CASSLTPREGRNYGYTF. V gene TRBV27 combines with J gene TRBJ1-2, with D perhaps TRBD1 (5 bases). Trimming left V 2 bases short and J 2 bases short, with 18 bases between. Per the germline V gene, CDR1 is MNHEY and CDR2 is SMNVEV (reference sequence). The CDR3 is 17 amino acids.

The chain joins TRBV30 to TRBJ2-2; the D is unclear. This CDR3 contains 15 residues. CDR1 is GTSNPN and CDR2 is SVGIG in the germline V gene (reference sequence). V shed 3 bases and J shed 2 bases, with 13 bases lying between them. CDR3 coding DNA: TGTGCCTGGAGGATAACCCCAGGAAACACCGGGGAGCTGTTTTTT. Amino acids: CAWRITPGNTGELFF.

This chain uses TRBV6-1 with TRBJ2-7, with no clear D. The CDR3 spans 11 residues. Germline lookup yields CDR1 MNHNS and CDR2 SASEGT. The V gene lost 7 bases and the J gene lost 0 bases, with 4 bases spanning the gap. CDR3 amino acids: CASTNSYEQYF. The CDR3 DNA is TGTGCCAGCACTAACTCCTACGAGCAGTACTTC.

This clone was counted a single time. This chain uses TRBV2 with TRBJ2-5; 10 bases map to TRBD2. The CDR3 consists of 16 residues. V was pared by 8 bases and J by 7 bases, with 16 bases of the junction left unmatched. The germline CDR1 and CDR2 sequences are SNHLY and FYNNEI. CDR3 amino acids: CASGETSGWGAGTQYF. CDR3 coding DNA: TGTGCCAGCGGAGAGACTAGCGGGTGGGGTGCCGGGACCCAGTACTTC.

Only one count was recorded for this clone. The CDR3 does not close with the conserved phenylalanine or tryptophan, likely indicating a read error. The rearrangement joins TRBV6-1 to TRBJ1-2; unclear D gene. The CDR3 runs to 13 residues. Trimming removed 1 base from V and 1 base from J, with 4 bases in between. Per the germline V gene, CDR1 is MNHNS and CDR2 is SASEGT. The CDR3 DNA reads as TGTGCCAGCAGTGAAGGGGTTAACTATGGCTACACCCTC. Amino acids: CASSEGVNYGYTL.

This clone showed up just a few times. The chain uses TRBV15 and TRBJ2-7; 8 bases fit TRBD2. V lost 6 bases and J lost 4; bases outside the gene matches: 8. The CDR3 consists of 14 residues. Germline V gives CDR1 LNHNV, CDR2 YYDKDF (reference sequence). CDR3 sequence reads: CATSASGGVYEQYF. In DNA form, the CDR3 reads TGTGCCACCAGTGCTTCGGGAGGGGTATACGAGCAGTACTTC.

V and J are TRBV5-6 and TRBJ2-5, with 9 positions matching TRBD2. Trimming removed 2 bases from V and 3 bases from J; junction bases left unmatched: 5. The CDR3 loop spans 15 amino acids. Germline V gene data show CDR1 as SGHDT and CDR2 as YYEEEE. The CDR3 region is CASSFGGRAEETQYF. For the CDR3, the DNA is TGTGCCAGCAGCTTTGGCGGGAGGGCCGAAGAGACCCAGTACTTC.

This rearrangement joins TRBV30 to TRBJ1-1, with TRBD1 identical over 8 bases. The length of the CDR3 is 16 residues. Unmatched junction bases numbered 9, after V lost 1 base and J lost 2 bases. CDR1 is GTSNPN and CDR2 is SVGIG in the germline V gene (reference sequence). Here the CDR3 reads CAWSGTGLTKNTEAFF. CDR3 DNA sequence: TGTGCCTGGAGTGGGACAGGGTTGACAAAAAACACTGAAGCTTTCTTT.